These 27 T cell receptor beta chains share one sample of origin, sequenced in a study of T-cell memory formation after mild COVID-19. TCRdb processed the 5' RACE reads anew with MiXCR; each CDR3 protein has one entry. The sample includes roughly 480,000 distinct CDR3 sequences, roughly 25% seen only once; the top ten take around 12%. Sequencing was carried out using PBMCs or a T cell subset sorted from them (not recorded which). All receptors come from an adult woman who had mild COVID-19 (a few samples of this study predate the infection). Cell type and time point are not known.

V is TRBV14 and J is TRBJ1-2; maybe TRBD1 (5 bases). Trimming removed 5 bases at V and 7 bases at J, with 20 bases between. Germline CDR1 is SGHDN and CDR2 is FVKESK. This CDR3 is built from 15 residues. The DNA for the CDR3 is TGTGCCAGCAGCTCCGGAGGAAGGGGACCGCCTGGCTACACCTTC. It is translated as CASSSGGRGPPGYTF.

This clonotype was seen a few times. The rearrangement uses TRBV4-2 and TRBJ2-3, with D perhaps matching TRBD2 (5 bases). The CDR3 has 14 amino acids. Germline V CDR1 and CDR2: LGHNA, YNFKEQ. V was cut by 4 bases and J by 2 bases, with 10 bases left in between. Written as DNA, the CDR3 is TGTGCCAGCAGCCCTCTCCGGGACACAGATACGCAGTATTTT. It encodes CASSPLRDTDTQYF.

The chain links TRBV7-9 to TRBJ2-5, with D perhaps TRBD2 (5 bases). CDR1 is SEHNR and CDR2 is FQNEAQ in the germline V gene (reference sequence). Between the trimmed V and J ends, which lost 1 base and 2 bases, there was a span of 14 bases. This CDR3 contains 16 residues. The CDR3 region has the DNA TGTGCCAGCAGCTTAGGAACGGGGTTCACACAAGAGACCCAGTACTTC. Translation gives CASSLGTGFTQETQYF.

This clonotype turned up a few times. The chain is built from TRBV5-1 and TRBJ2-6; D perhaps matches TRBD1 (6 bases). This CDR3 region has 15 residues. CDR1 and CDR2 from the germline V gene are SGHRS and YFSETQ. Trimming cost V 5 bases and J 0 bases, with 9 bases left between them. In nucleotides, the CDR3 is TGCGCCAGCAGGTCACAGGGCTCTGGGGCCAACGTCCTGACTTTC. The encoded protein is CASRSQGSGANVLTF.

Written as DNA, the CDR3 is TGTGCCAGCAGCCAAGAAGAACTAGCGGGAGCCCACTACAATGAGCAGTTCTTC. Its protein product is CASSQEELAGAHYNEQFF. The chain is built from TRBV3-1 and TRBJ2-1; 11 nucleotides line up with TRBD2. V lost 0 bases to trimming and J lost 3 bases; unmatched junction nucleotides: 7. Germline CDR1 and CDR2: LGHDT and YNNKEL (reference sequence). The CDR3 loop spans 18 amino acids.

This clonotype was counted a few times. V and J are TRBV10-3 and TRBJ2-1, with D hard to call. In germline, CDR1 is ENHRY, CDR2 SYGVKD. Trimming took 2 bases from V and 8 from J, leaving 7 bases between them. This CDR3 is built from 12 residues. The CDR3 here is CAISEGMDEQFF. The CDR3 region has the DNA TGTGCCATCAGTGAGGGCATGGATGAGCAGTTCTTC.

The chain uses TRBV11-1 and TRBJ2-3; D gene unclear. Looked up from germline, CDR1 is SGHAT and CDR2 is FQDESV (reference sequence). With 2 bases removed from V and 2 bases from J, the gap between germline ends came to 11 bases. The CDR3 loop spans 15 amino acids. The DNA for the CDR3 is TGTGCCAGCAGCTTAACAGTGGACCACACAGATACGCAGTATTTT. The encoded protein is CASSLTVDHTDTQYF.

This clonotype has a handful of counts. The chain carries TRBV6-4 and TRBJ2-1; D remains ambiguous. The V end lost 0 bases, the J end lost 12 bases, and 12 bases lay between the germline ends. CDR1 and CDR2 from the germline V gene are MRHNA and SNTAGT. This CDR3 is built from 13 residues. CDR3 region: CASSDSVGLPQFF. CDR3 in DNA: TGTGCCAGCAGTGACTCGGTTGGGCTTCCGCAGTTCTTC.

This rearrangement joins TRBV4-1 to TRBJ2-2; TRBD2 is a possible D gene (6 bases). Germline lookup yields CDR1 MGHRA and CDR2 YSYEKL. The CDR3 sequence is 16 residues long. With 4 bases removed from V and 2 bases from J, the gap between germline ends came to 14 bases. The chain's CDR3 is CASSPDRRGNTGELFF. The CDR3 bases are TGCGCCAGCAGCCCTGACCGGAGGGGTAACACCGGGGAGCTGTTTTTT.

The CDR3 sequence is CASSPGQGRHGYTF. CDR3 DNA: TGCGCCAGCAGCCCAGGACAGGGTAGACATGGCTACACCTTC. This rearrangement joins TRBV4-1 to TRBJ1-2; TRBD1 matches 8 bases. This CDR3 is built from 14 residues. The junction had 7 bases not matched to a gene; V was cut back by 4 bases and J by 6 bases. Germline values: CDR1 MGHRA, CDR2 YSYEKL.

J is TRBJ2-2 and V is TRBV27; a weak D match, TRBD2 (5 bases). In germline, CDR1 is MNHEY, CDR2 SMNVEV (reference sequence). V lost 6 bases and J 0 bases, leaving 8 bases between the germline ends. CDR3 length: 14 amino acids. The CDR3 DNA follows: TGTGCCAGCAGACGGCGGGCGAACACCGGGGAGCTGTTTTTT. Amino acids: CASRRRANTGELFF.

The genes are TRBV7-6 and TRBJ1-5; 7 nucleotides match TRBD1. Germline lookup yields CDR1 SGHVS and CDR2 FNYEAQ. Germline trimming cut 5 bases from V and 7 bases from J; bases unmatched to any gene: 5. The CDR3 is 13 residues long. CDR3 coding DNA: TGTGCCAGCAGCACGGACAGGACGCAGCCCCAGCATTTT. Translating it yields CASSTDRTQPQHF.

CDR3 residues: CASSFLEGWYEQFF. The CDR3 nucleotides read TGTGCCAGCAGTTTTTTAGAGGGCTGGTATGAGCAGTTCTTC. The chain joins TRBV12-3 or TRBV12-4 to TRBJ2-1; a possible D gene is TRBD2 (5 bases). CDR3 length equals 14 residues. V was trimmed by 3 bases and J by 8 bases, leaving 14 bases between them.

The V gene is TRBV7-2, the J gene TRBJ2-3; TRBD2 agrees at 11 bases. V lost 11 bases to trimming and J lost 3 bases; unmatched junction nucleotides: 10. The germline V gene has CDR1 SGHTA and CDR2 FQGNSA. The CDR3 contains 15 residues. The CDR3 nucleotides are TGTGCCTCTAACGGGGCTAGCGGGAGGACAGATACGCAGTATTTT. Translated: CASNGASGRTDTQYF. Full variable domain (outside the CDR3, taken from reference TRBV7-2 and TRBJ2-3): GAGVSQSPSNKVTEKGKDVELRCDPISGHTALYWYRQSLGQGLEFLIYFQGNSAPDKSGLPSDRFSAERTGGSVSTLTIQRTQQEDSAVYLCASNGASGRTDTQYFGPGTRLTVL.

The chain uses TRBV5-1 and TRBJ2-1; a weak D match, TRBD2 (5 bases). The CDR3 is 17 amino acids. The V gene's germline CDR1 is SGHRS and CDR2 YFSETQ. V gave up 0 bases and J gave up 0 bases, with 13 bases separating them. The CDR3 loop reads CASSLAREGSSYNEQFF. The CDR3 region has the DNA TGCGCCAGCAGCTTGGCTCGGGAAGGGAGCTCCTACAATGAGCAGTTCTTC.

This clonotype was observed a handful of times. V is TRBV2 and J is TRBJ2-7; 7 bases are a match to TRBD1. The germline CDR1 and CDR2 sequences are SNHLY and FYNNEI. This CDR3 comprises 15 residues. V lost 1 base to trimming and J lost 4 bases; unmatched junction nucleotides: 7. CDR3 loop: CASSEGQGIGYEQYF. Written as DNA, the CDR3 is TGTGCCAGCAGTGAAGGACAGGGTATAGGGTACGAGCAGTACTTC.

This clonotype showed up just a few times. The rearrangement uses TRBV2 and TRBJ2-1; 14 bases align to TRBD2. V was pared by 5 bases and J by 10 bases, with 7 bases of the junction left unmatched. The CDR3 is made up of 15 amino acids. Germline V gene sequence: CDR1 SNHLY, CDR2 FYNNEI. CDR3 region: CASSPTSGGAGEQFF. CDR3 bases: TGTGCCAGCAGTCCGACTAGCGGGGGGGCGGGCGAGCAGTTCTTC.

This chain joins TRBV5-5 and TRBJ1-5; D uncertain. The CDR3 length is 15 residues. The germline V and J ends were trimmed by 4 bases and 1 base, with 12 bases remaining between them. Germline loops: CDR1 SGHKS, CDR2 YYEKEE (reference sequence). The CDR3 DNA reads as TGTGCCAGCAGCCCCCAAGTGTCGAGCAATCAGCCCCAGCATTTT. Its protein product is CASSPQVSSNQPQHF. Full variable domain (outside the CDR3, taken from reference TRBV5-5 and TRBJ1-5): DAGVTQSPTHLIKTRGQQVTLRCSPISGHKSVSWYQQVLGQGPQFIFQYYEKEERGRGNFPDRFSARQFPNYSSELNVNALLLGDSALYLCASSPQVSSNQPQHFGDGTRLSIL.

The rearrangement joins TRBV4-1 to TRBJ2-7; D may be TRBD2 (6 bases). The germline V gene has CDR1 MGHRA and CDR2 YSYEKL. Trimming removed 8 bases from V and 4 bases from J, with 15 bases in between. CDR3 size: 13 residues. CDR3 loop: CASGGDLTYEQYF. CDR3 DNA: TGCGCCAGCGGCGGGGACCTCACTTACGAGCAGTACTTC.

The V call is TRBV7-2, the J call TRBJ2-5; a weak D match, TRBD2 (5 bases). The germline V gene encodes CDR1 SGHTA and CDR2 FQGNSA. There are 18 residues in the CDR3. Trimming took off 1 base at V and 2 bases at J, with 20 bases between the two ends. CDR3 sequence: CASSLGRGSLPAQETQYF. DNA of the CDR3: TGTGCCAGCAGCTTAGGCCGGGGTTCACTACCCGCACAAGAGACCCAGTACTTC.

This clonotype has only a few counts. The V and J genes are TRBV20-1 and TRBJ2-5; D gene ambiguous. Germline V CDR1 and CDR2: DFQATT, SNEGSKA (reference sequence). The CDR3 is made up of 12 amino acids. Trimming pared 2 bases from V and 2 bases from J, leaving 6 bases between. The DNA for the CDR3 is TGCAGTGCTAGACAAGTACAAGAGACCCAGTACTTC. Translated: CSARQVQETQYF.

Many counts were recorded for this clonotype. The chain joins TRBV20-1 to TRBJ2-1; 9 positions match TRBD2. J was trimmed by 3 bases and V by 2 bases; bases with no gene match: 5. CDR1 and CDR2 from the germline V gene are DFQATT and SNEGSKA (reference sequence). The CDR3 length is 15 residues. The DNA for the CDR3 is TGCAGTGCTAGAAAAAGCGGGAGGAACTACAATGAGCAGTTCTTC. Translated: CSARKSGRNYNEQFF.

With regard to this clonotype: A read error may explain this, as a much larger clone is one base away. The rearrangement joins TRBV6-1 to TRBJ2-3; D remains ambiguous. The CDR3 loop spans 11 amino acids. CDR1 and CDR2 (germline): MNHNS, SASEGT. V lost 4 bases and J 4 bases, leaving 3 bases between the germline ends. CDR3 residues: CASSVSDTQYF. As DNA, the CDR3 is TGTGCCAGCAGTGTTTCAGATACGCAGTATTTT.

The chain links TRBV10-3 to TRBJ2-7; possible D gene TRBD2, 5 bases. The CDR3 is 12 amino acids. Germline V lookup: CDR1 ENHRY, CDR2 SYGVKD. Trimming stripped 4 bases from V and 12 bases from J, with 16 bases between. Here the CDR3 DNA reads TGTGCCATCAGTGGTGTCCCGGAGGCTCCGTACTTC. The encoded protein is CAISGVPEAPYF.

The genes are TRBV11-3 and TRBJ1-1; D may be TRBD1 (5 bases). This CDR3 has 15 amino acids. V lost 5 bases and J 6 bases, leaving 19 bases between the germline ends. The germline V gene has CDR1 SGHNT and CDR2 YENEEA. The CDR3 nucleotides read TGTGCCAGCAGCACCCTAGCTCGGGGGATCGCTGAAGCTTTCTTT. Translating it yields CASSTLARGIAEAFF.

The chain is built from TRBV5-5 and TRBJ2-5; D is undetermined. CDR3 length: 16 amino acids. V was shortened by 0 bases and J by 1 base, with 13 bases between the two germline ends. CDR1 is SGHKS, CDR2 YYEKEE, per germline (reference sequence). CDR3 sequence (DNA): TGTGCCAGCAGCTTGGCCGTGATGGGCGCCCAAGAGACCCAGTACTTC. Residues: CASSLAVMGAQETQYF.

In its sample, this clonotype was seen a few times. V usage is TRBV15 and J usage is TRBJ2-1; D uncertain. This CDR3 is 13 amino acids long. V was clipped by 1 base and J by 0 bases, with 1 base between them. Germline V gives CDR1 LNHNV, CDR2 YYDKDF (reference sequence). CDR3 region: CATSRGSYNEQFF. The CDR3 bases are TGTGCCACCAGCAGAGGCTCCTACAATGAGCAGTTCTTC.